One and the same sample provided the 27 T cell receptor beta chains below, sequenced in a study of blood T cell repertoires in COVID-19. Profiling relied on immunoSEQ multiplex PCR, and the TCRdb table lists in-frame clones only, not all of them. The sample includes about 260,000 clones, approximately 86% of them seen just once. Sequencing was performed on peripheral blood. The receptors come from a woman aged 55 to 70 with COVID-19, enrolled during active disease.

V gene TRBV7-3 combines with J gene TRBJ2-6, with TRBD2 as a possible D gene (5 bases). The ends were cut back, 5 bases at V and 2 bases at J, with 10 bases in the middle. Germline CDR1 is SGHTA and CDR2 is FQGTGA. The CDR3 totals 15 residues. In DNA form, the CDR3 reads TGTGCCAGCAGCCCCGGGGTGGCTGGGGCCAACGTCCTGACTTTC. Its translation: CASSPGVAGANVLTF.

This rearrangement joins TRBV27 to TRBJ2-7, with 7 bases aligning to TRBD1. From germline, CDR1 is MNHEY and CDR2 SMNVEV (reference sequence). V gave up 5 bases and J gave up 6 bases; unmatched junction bases: 4. This CDR3 comprises 12 residues. CDR3 bases: TGTGCCAGCAGTCGACAGGGTGCCGAGCAGTACTTC. This gives the protein CASSRQGAEQYF.

The rearrangement joins TRBV4-2 to TRBJ2-1; D is possibly TRBD2 (5 bases). Trimming took 0 bases from V and 7 from J, leaving 13 bases between them. Germline CDR1 and CDR2: LGHNA and YNFKEQ. CDR3 length: 15 residues. The CDR3 nucleotides are TGTGCCAGCAGCCAAGATTCGGGGATTGGGAATGAGCAGTTCTTC. Amino acid sequence: CASSQDSGIGNEQFF.

The gene calls are TRBV4-2 and TRBJ2-1; TRBD1 agrees at 8 bases. This CDR3 is built from 16 residues. The germline V gene has CDR1 LGHNA and CDR2 YNFKEQ. V trimming: 0 bases; J trimming: 0 bases; junction bases outside the gene matches: 1. The DNA of the CDR3 is TGTGCCAGCAGCCAAGAGACAGGGGCCTCCTACAATGAGCAGTTCTTC. It yields the protein CASSQETGASYNEQFF.

This clone occurred a few times. The rearrangement links TRBV27 to TRBJ1-2; no firm D call. The germline CDR1 and CDR2 sequences are MNHEY and SMNVEV (reference sequence). The V gene lost 2 bases and the J gene lost 3 bases, with 10 bases spanning the gap. This CDR3 comprises 14 residues. The CDR3 nucleotides are TGTGCCAGCAGTTTAAGACGAGGAGACTATGGCTACACCTTC. Its translation is CASSLRRGDYGYTF.

V is TRBV23-1 and J is TRBJ2-3; 7 bases are shared with TRBD1. TRBV23-1 is an ORF, with its function uncertain. V was pared by 4 bases and J by 2 bases, with 15 bases of the junction left unmatched. The CDR3 runs to 18 residues. The CDR3: CASSLGTADPKDTDTQYF. CDR3 coding DNA: TGCGCCAGCAGTCTAGGGACAGCGGATCCCAAAGACACAGATACGCAGTATTTT.

The chain recombines TRBV27 with TRBJ2-1; 11 bases line up with TRBD2. CDR1 and CDR2 from the germline V gene are MNHEY and SMNVEV (reference sequence). CDR3 length: 17 amino acids. The trim removed 5 bases at V and 9 bases at J, leaving 15 bases unmatched. The CDR3 loop reads CASSPPSLAGGPLEQFF. The CDR3 coding sequence is TGTGCCAGCAGTCCGCCCTCCTTAGCGGGAGGGCCTCTTGAGCAGTTCTTC.

The chain links TRBV7-3 to TRBJ2-2, with TRBD2 matching 8 bases. Trimming cost V 5 bases and J 1 base; bases outside gene matches: 3. The germline CDR1 and CDR2 sequences are SGHTA and FQGTGA. There are 15 residues in the CDR3. In DNA, the CDR3 is TGTGCCAGCAGCAAGACTAGCGTGAACACCGGGGAGCTGTTTTTT. Protein product: CASSKTSVNTGELFF.

V gene TRBV2 combines with J gene TRBJ1-4; D remains unclear. There are 15 residues in the CDR3. CDR1 SNHLY and CDR2 FYNNEI come from the germline V gene. V lost 6 bases to trimming and J lost 3 bases, with 14 bases between them. The CDR3 DNA reads as TGTGCCAGCAGGCGGTTGGAGGGAGCTAATGAAAAACTGTTTTTT. Protein product: CASRRLEGANEKLFF.

The sample holds a few counts of this clone. CDR3 loop: CASSLTGMVVSPLHF. CDR3 nucleotide sequence: TGTGCCAGCAGTTTAACAGGGATGGTAGTATCACCCCTCCACTTT. The chain joins TRBV27 to TRBJ1-6; perhaps TRBD1 as D (6 bases). This CDR3 has 15 amino acids. The germline V gene has CDR1 MNHEY and CDR2 SMNVEV (reference sequence). V was pared by 2 bases and J by 10 bases, with 15 bases between.

The chain has TRBV3-1 (or the pseudogene TRBV3-2) and TRBJ1-6, with TRBD1 identical over 7 bases. Losses at the gene ends were 3 bases for V and 7 bases for J; bases not matched to a gene: 15. In germline, CDR1 is LGHDT, CDR2 YNNKEL (reference sequence). This CDR3 has 18 amino acids. The CDR3 loop is CASSHPSYGTARNSPLHF. The CDR3 bases are TGTGCCAGCAGCCATCCTTCCTACGGGACAGCACGCAATTCACCCCTCCACTTT.

The J gene is TRBJ1-2, the V gene TRBV6-2 or TRBV6-3; no definite D call. The CDR3 has 13 amino acids. Germline CDR1 and CDR2: MNHEY and SVGEGT. V was pared by 2 bases and J by 2 bases, with 6 bases between. CDR3 protein: CASSYQQNYGYTF. CDR3 bases: TGTGCCAGCAGTTACCAACAGAACTATGGCTACACCTTC.

The chain couples TRBV28 to TRBJ2-4; TRBD1 might be the D (5 bases). The germline V gene has CDR1 MDHEN and CDR2 SYDVKM. The germline V and J ends were trimmed by 5 bases and 6 bases, with 20 bases remaining between them. The CDR3 contains 16 residues. CDR3 amino acids: CASSVTGPGDGNIQYF. Written as DNA, the CDR3 is TGTGCCAGCAGTGTAACAGGACCGGGTGATGGAAACATTCAGTACTTC.

This clone was seen once. The V gene is TRBV7-8, the J gene TRBJ2-1, with D hard to call. In germline, CDR1 is SGHVS, CDR2 FQNEAQ. Trimming stripped 0 bases from V and 10 bases from J, with 10 bases between. This CDR3 contains 13 residues. CDR3 amino acids: CASSLAAVWEQFF. The CDR3 DNA is TGTGCCAGCAGCTTAGCAGCCGTCTGGGAGCAGTTCTTC.

The chain carries TRBV7-9 and TRBJ2-2; TRBD2 agrees at 8 bases. This CDR3 contains 15 residues. The ends lost 5 bases at V and 5 bases at J; junction bases unmatched: 7. Germline CDR1 SEHNR, CDR2 FQNEAQ (reference sequence). CDR3: CASSPPRGGTGELFF. CDR3 in DNA: TGTGCCAGCAGCCCACCCCGGGGGGGGACCGGGGAGCTGTTTTTT.

This sequence joins TRBV18 and TRBJ2-5; TRBD1 matches 10 bases. J was trimmed by 5 bases and V by 3 bases; bases with no gene match: 6. The CDR3 contains 15 residues. Germline assignment: CDR1 KGHSH and CDR2 LQKENI. The CDR3 DNA reads as TGTGCCAGCTCACCGCGACAGGGGGCCGTCGAGACCCAGTACTTC. Translation gives CASSPRQGAVETQYF. Combining the CDR3 with reference TRBV18 and TRBJ2-5 gives the whole variable domain NAGVMQNPRHLVRRRGQEARLRCSPMKGHSHVYWYRQLPEEGLKFMVYLQKENIIDESGMPKERFSAEFPKEGPSILRIQQVVRGDSAAYFCASSPRQGAVETQYFGPGTRLLVL.

The V gene is TRBV12-5, the J gene TRBJ2-5, with 8 bases fitting TRBD2. Looked up from germline, CDR1 is LGHNT and CDR2 is FRNRAP. Unmatched junction bases numbered 11, after V lost 7 bases and J lost 1 base. This CDR3 comprises 16 residues. This chain's CDR3 is CASERRAGGLQETQYF. In DNA, the CDR3 is TGTGCTAGTGAGAGGAGGGCGGGAGGCCTCCAAGAGACCCAGTACTTC.

This chain links TRBV12-3 or TRBV12-4 with TRBJ2-7; 10 bases fit TRBD1. CDR3 size: 13 residues. V lost 4 bases to trimming and J lost 4 bases; unmatched junction nucleotides: 1. The CDR3 reads CASSSGQGYEQYF. The CDR3 nucleotides are TGTGCCAGCAGTTCGGGACAGGGGTACGAGCAGTACTTC.

This chain uses TRBV15 with TRBJ2-5, with TRBD1 matching over 8 bases. V lost 5 bases to trimming and J lost 5 bases; unmatched junction nucleotides: 7. Germline V gene lookup returns CDR1 LNHNV and CDR2 YYDKDF (reference sequence). The CDR3 is made up of 14 amino acids. The CDR3 coding sequence is TGTGCCACCAGCTCCCGACAGGGGCGGGAGACCCAGTACTTC. It encodes CATSSRQGRETQYF.

The rearrangement joins TRBV4-3 to TRBJ2-2; 7 bases fit TRBD1. This CDR3 is built from 15 residues. Unmatched junction bases numbered 5, after V lost 3 bases and J lost 4 bases. Per germline, CDR1 LGHNA and CDR2 YSLEER. For the CDR3, the DNA is TGCGCCAGCAGCCACAGACAGGGCCCCACCGGGGAGCTGTTTTTT. Translating it yields CASSHRQGPTGELFF.

The V call is TRBV21-1, the J call TRBJ2-2; no check of the table's D call, TRBD1, against the DNA was made. TRBV21-1 corresponds to a pseudogene. This CDR3 has 17 amino acids. The CDR3 sequence is CASSLRWTGTNTGELFF. In nucleotides, the CDR3 is TGTGCCAGCAGCCTCCGTTGGACAGGGACGAACACCGGGGAGCTGTTTTTT.

In DNA form, the CDR3 reads TGTGCCAGCAGTTACGTAAGGGGCGGGAGCGGGGAGCTGTTTTTT. Translation: CASSYVRGGSGELFF. This sequence joins TRBV6-2 or TRBV6-3 and TRBJ2-2; 7 bases align to TRBD2. Germline CDR1 MNHEY, CDR2 SVGEGT. CDR3 length: 15 amino acids. The trim removed 2 bases at V and 7 bases at J, leaving 7 bases unmatched.

This clone was seen just once. The chain recombines TRBV12-3 or TRBV12-4 with TRBJ2-1, with D possibly matching TRBD2 (5 bases). The V end lost 1 base, the J end lost 6 bases, and 7 bases lay between the germline ends. CDR3 length: 13 residues. The CDR3 loop is CASSLGTSNEQFF. The CDR3 nucleotides are TGTGCCAGCAGTTTAGGAACTAGCAATGAGCAGTTCTTC.

This clone was observed a single time. V usage is TRBV7-7 and J usage is TRBJ1-1, with 10 bases that match TRBD1. Germline V gene data show CDR1 as SSHAT and CDR2 as FNYEAQ (reference sequence). V lost 5 bases and J lost 0; bases outside the gene matches: 15. This CDR3 region has 19 residues. CDR3 loop: CASSTSRDRGPNMNTEAFF. DNA for the CDR3: TGTGCCAGCAGCACCTCCCGGGACAGGGGCCCCAACATGAACACTGAAGCTTTCTTT.

V is TRBV9 and J is TRBJ1-2; 8 bases agree with TRBD1. With V trimmed by 7 bases and J by 8 bases, 16 bases remained unmatched. Germline assignment: CDR1 SGDLS and CDR2 YYNGEE. The CDR3 spans 15 residues. The CDR3 DNA is TGTGCCAGCGGCCGAGACAGGGGCAATAATGAGGGCTACACCTTC. Protein sequence: CASGRDRGNNEGYTF.

The J gene is TRBJ2-6, the V gene TRBV28; 9 bases match TRBD2. The CDR3 covers 18 residues. Trimming took 6 bases from V and 2 from J; bases not matched to a gene: 11. Germline CDR1 and CDR2: MDHEN and SYDVKM. CDR3 in DNA: TGTGCCAGCAGGACCCCCCGCGGGAGGGCCGCTGGGGCCAACGTCCTGACTTTC. Amino acids: CASRTPRGRAAGANVLTF.

DNA for the CDR3: TGTGCCAGCAGCCGATTTGACAGGGGAAATGAAAAACTGTTTTTT. Protein sequence: CASSRFDRGNEKLFF. The chain carries TRBV28 and TRBJ1-4, with TRBD1 identical over 8 bases. There are 15 residues in the CDR3. After removal of 6 bases from V and 5 bases from J, the junction contained 8 bases not matched to a gene. Germline values: CDR1 MDHEN, CDR2 SYDVKM.